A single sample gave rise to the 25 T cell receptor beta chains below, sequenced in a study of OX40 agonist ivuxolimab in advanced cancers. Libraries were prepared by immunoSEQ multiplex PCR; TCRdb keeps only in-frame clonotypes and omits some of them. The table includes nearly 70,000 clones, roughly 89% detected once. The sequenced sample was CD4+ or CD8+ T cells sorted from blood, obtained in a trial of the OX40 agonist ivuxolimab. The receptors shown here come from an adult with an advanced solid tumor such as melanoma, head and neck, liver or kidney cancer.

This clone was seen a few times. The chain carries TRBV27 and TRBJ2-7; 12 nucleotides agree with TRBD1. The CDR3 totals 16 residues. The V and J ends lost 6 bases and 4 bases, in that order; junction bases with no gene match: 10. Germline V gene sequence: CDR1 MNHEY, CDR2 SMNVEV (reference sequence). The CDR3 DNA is TGTGCCAGCAGCGCCTCCGGGACAGGGGGCAAGTACGAGCAGTACTTC. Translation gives CASSASGTGGKYEQYF.

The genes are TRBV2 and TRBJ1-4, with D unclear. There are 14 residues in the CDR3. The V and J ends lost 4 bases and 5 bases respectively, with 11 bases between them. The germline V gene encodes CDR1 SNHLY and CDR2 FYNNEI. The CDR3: CASSARAINEKLFF. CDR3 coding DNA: TGTGCCAGCAGTGCCCGGGCCATAAATGAAAAACTGTTTTTT.

The CDR3 coding sequence is TGTGCCAGCAGCGTAGGACACCACACCGGGGAGCTGTTTTTT. This codes for CASSVGHHTGELFF. The V gene is TRBV9, the J gene TRBJ2-2; D ambiguous. CDR1 SGDLS and CDR2 YYNGEE come from the germline V gene. This CDR3 has 14 residues. Trimming took 0 bases from V and 3 from J, leaving 6 bases between them. Looking up the rest from reference TRBV9 and TRBJ2-2 gives the full variable domain: DSGVTQTPKHLITATGQRVTLRCSPRSGDLSVYWYQQSLDQGLQFLIQYYNGEERAKGNILERFSAQQFPDLHSELNLSSLELGDSALYFCASSVGHHTGELFFGEGSRLTVL.

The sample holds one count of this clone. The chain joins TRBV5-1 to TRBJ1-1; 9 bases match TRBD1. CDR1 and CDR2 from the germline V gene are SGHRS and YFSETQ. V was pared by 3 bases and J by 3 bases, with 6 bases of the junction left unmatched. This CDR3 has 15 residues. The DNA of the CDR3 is TGCGCCAGCAGCTGGAAGGGACAGGGAGACACTGAAGCTTTCTTT. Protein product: CASSWKGQGDTEAFF.

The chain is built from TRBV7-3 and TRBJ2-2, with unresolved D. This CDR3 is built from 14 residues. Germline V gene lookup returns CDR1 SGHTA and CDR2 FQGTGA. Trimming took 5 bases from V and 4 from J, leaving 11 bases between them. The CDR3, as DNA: TGTGCCAGCAGCCCCGCAAGAGTCACCGGGGAGCTGTTTTTT. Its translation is CASSPARVTGELFF.

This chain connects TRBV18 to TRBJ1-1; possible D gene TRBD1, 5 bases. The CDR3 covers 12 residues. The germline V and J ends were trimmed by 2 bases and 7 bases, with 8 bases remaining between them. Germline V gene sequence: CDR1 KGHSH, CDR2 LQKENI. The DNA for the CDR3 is TGTGCCAGCTCACCAAGCCAGGGTGAAGCTTTCTTT. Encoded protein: CASSPSQGEAFF.

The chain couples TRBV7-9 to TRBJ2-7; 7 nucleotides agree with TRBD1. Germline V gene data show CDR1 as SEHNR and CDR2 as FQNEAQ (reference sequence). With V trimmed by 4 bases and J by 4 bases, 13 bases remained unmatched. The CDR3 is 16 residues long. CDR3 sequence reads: CASSSFDRARMYEQYF. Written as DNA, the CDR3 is TGTGCCAGCAGCTCCTTTGACAGGGCCCGTATGTACGAGCAGTACTTC. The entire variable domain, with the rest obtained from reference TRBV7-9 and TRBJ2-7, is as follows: DTGVSQNPRHKITKRGQNVTFRCDPISEHNRLYWYRQTLGQGPEFLTYFQNEAQLEKSRLLSDRFSAERPKGSFSTLEIQRTEQGDSAMYLCASSSFDRARMYEQYFGPGTRLTVT.

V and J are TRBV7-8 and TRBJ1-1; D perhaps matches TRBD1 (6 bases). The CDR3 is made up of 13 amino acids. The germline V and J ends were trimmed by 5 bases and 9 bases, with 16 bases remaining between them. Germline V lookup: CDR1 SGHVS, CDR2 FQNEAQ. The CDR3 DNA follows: TGTGCCAGCAGCCAAACAGGGACATCCCAAGCTTTCTTT. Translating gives CASSQTGTSQAFF.

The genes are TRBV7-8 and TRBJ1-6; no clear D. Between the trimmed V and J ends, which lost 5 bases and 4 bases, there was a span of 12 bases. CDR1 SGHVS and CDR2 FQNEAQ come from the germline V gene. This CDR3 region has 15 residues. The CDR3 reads CASSADGFYNSPLHF. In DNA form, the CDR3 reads TGTGCCAGCAGCGCCGACGGTTTTTATAATTCACCCCTCCACTTT.

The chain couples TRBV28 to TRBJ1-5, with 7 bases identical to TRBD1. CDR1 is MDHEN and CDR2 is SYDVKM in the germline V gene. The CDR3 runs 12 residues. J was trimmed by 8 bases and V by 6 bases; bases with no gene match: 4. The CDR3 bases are TGTGCCAGCAGACAGGGGAATAAGCCCCAGCATTTT. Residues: CASRQGNKPQHF.

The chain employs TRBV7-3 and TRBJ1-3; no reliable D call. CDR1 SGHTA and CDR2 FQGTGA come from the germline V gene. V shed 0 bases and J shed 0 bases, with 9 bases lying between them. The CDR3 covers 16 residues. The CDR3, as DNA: TGTGCCAGCAGCTTAACTGTGGCGGACTCTGGAAACACCATATATTTT. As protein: CASSLTVADSGNTIYF. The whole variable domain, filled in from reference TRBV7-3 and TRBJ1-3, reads GAGVSQTPSNKVTEKGKYVELRCDPISGHTALYWYRQSLGQGPEFLIYFQGTGAADDSGLPNDRFFAVRPEGSVSTLKIQRTERGDSAVYLCASSLTVADSGNTIYFGEGSWLTVV.

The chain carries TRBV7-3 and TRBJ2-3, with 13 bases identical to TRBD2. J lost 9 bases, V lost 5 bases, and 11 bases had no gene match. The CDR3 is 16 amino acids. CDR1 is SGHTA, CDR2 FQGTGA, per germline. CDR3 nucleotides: TGTGCCAGCAGCCCAAGGACTAGCGGGGGTGGGGACACGCAGTATTTT. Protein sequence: CASSPRTSGGGDTQYF.

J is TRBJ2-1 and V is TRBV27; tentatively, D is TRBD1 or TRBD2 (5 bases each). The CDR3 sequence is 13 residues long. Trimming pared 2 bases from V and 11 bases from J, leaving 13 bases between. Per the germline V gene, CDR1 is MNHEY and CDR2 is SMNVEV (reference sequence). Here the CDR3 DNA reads TGTGCCAGCAGTTTAAATGTAGTGGGACAGCAGTTCTTC. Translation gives CASSLNVVGQQFF.

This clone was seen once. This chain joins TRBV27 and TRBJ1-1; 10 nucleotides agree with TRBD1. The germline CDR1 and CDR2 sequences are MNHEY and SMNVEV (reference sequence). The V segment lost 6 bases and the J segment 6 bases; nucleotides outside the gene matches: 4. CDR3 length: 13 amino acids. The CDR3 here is CASRRTGGAEAFF. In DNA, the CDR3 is TGTGCCAGCAGACGGACAGGGGGGGCTGAAGCTTTCTTT.

The CDR3 region is CASSVSLAGGVNEQFF. CDR3 nucleotides: TGTGCCAGCAGCGTTTCACTAGCGGGGGGAGTCAATGAGCAGTTCTTC. The V and J genes are TRBV7-2 and TRBJ2-1, with TRBD2 matching 12 bases. There are 16 residues in the CDR3. Looked up from germline, CDR1 is SGHTA and CDR2 is FQGNSA. The junction had 8 bases not matched to a gene; V was cut back by 5 bases and J by 6 bases.

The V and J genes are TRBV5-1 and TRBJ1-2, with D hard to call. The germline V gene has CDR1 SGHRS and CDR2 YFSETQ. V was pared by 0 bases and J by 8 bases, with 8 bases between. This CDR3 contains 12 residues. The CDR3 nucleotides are TGCGCCAGCAGCTTGGAGGCAGGAGGCTACACCTTC. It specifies CASSLEAGGYTF.

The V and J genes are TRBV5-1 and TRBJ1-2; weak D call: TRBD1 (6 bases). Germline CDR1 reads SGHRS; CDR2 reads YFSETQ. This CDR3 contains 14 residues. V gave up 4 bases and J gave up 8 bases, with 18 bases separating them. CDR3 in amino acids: CASSTDRLQGGYTF. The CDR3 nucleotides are TGCGCCAGCAGCACCGACCGACTCCAGGGGGGCTACACCTTC. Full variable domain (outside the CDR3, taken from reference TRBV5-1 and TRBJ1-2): KAGVTQTPRYLIKTRGQQVTLSCSPISGHRSVSWYQQTPGQGLQFLFEYFSETQRNKGNFPGRFSGRQFSNSRSEMNVSTLELGDSALYLCASSTDRLQGGYTFGSGTRLTVV.

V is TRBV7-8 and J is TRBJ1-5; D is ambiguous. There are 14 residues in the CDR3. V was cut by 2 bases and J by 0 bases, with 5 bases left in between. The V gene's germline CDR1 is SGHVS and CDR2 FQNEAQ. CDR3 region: CASSLPFSNQPQHF. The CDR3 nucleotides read TGTGCCAGCAGCTTACCATTTAGCAATCAGCCCCAGCATTTT.

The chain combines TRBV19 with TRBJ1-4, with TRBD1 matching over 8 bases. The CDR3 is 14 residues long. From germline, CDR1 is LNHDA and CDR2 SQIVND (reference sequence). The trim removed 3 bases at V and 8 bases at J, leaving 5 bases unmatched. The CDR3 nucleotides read TGTGCCAGTAGTATCGGACAGGGAAGAGAAAAACTGTTTTTT. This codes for CASSIGQGREKLFF.

The CDR3 bases are TGTGCCAGCTCACCCCTAGGGAAGGCTTCCTACGAGCAGTACTTC. It codes for CASSPLGKASYEQYF. The rearrangement links TRBV18 to TRBJ2-7; D remains unclear. The germline V and J ends were trimmed by 3 bases and 1 base, with 13 bases remaining between them. Germline loops: CDR1 KGHSH, CDR2 LQKENI. The length of the CDR3 is 15 residues.

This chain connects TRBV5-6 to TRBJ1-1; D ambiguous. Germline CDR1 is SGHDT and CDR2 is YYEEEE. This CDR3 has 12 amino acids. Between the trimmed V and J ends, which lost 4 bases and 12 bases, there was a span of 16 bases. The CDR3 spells CASSVWSLDSFF. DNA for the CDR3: TGTGCCAGCAGCGTTTGGAGTCTCGATTCTTTCTTT. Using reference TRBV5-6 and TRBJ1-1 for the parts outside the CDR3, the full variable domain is DAGVTQSPTHLIKTRGQQVTLRCSPKSGHDTVSWYQQALGQGPQFIFQYYEEEERQRGNFPDRFSGHQFPNYSSELNVNALLLGDSALYLCASSVWSLDSFFGQGTRLTVV.

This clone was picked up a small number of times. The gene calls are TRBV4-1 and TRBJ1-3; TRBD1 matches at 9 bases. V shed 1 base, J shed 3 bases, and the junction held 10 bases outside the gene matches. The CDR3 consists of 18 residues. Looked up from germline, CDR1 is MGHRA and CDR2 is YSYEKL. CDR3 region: CASSQGGDRVGRGNTIYF. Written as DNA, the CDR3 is TGCGCCAGCAGCCAAGGGGGGGACAGGGTAGGTCGTGGAAACACCATATATTTT.

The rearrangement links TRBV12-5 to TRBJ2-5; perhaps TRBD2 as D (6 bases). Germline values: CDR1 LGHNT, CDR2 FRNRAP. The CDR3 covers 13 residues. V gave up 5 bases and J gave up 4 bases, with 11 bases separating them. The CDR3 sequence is CASGLSGVETQYF. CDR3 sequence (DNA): TGTGCTAGTGGTCTTTCGGGGGTAGAGACCCAGTACTTC. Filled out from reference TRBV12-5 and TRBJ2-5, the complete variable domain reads DARVTQTPRHKVTEMGQEVTMRCQPILGHNTVFWYRQTMMQGLELLAYFRNRAPLDDSGMPKDRFSAEMPDATLATLKIQPSEPRDSAVYFCASGLSGVETQYFGPGTRLLVL.

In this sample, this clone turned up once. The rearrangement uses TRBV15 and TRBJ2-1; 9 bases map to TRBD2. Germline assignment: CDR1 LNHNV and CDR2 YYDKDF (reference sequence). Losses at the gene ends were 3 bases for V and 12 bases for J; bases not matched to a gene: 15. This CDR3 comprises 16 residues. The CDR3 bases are TGTGCCACCAGCAGGTTGGGCGCTAGCGGGGCCCCAGGGCAGTTCTTC. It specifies CATSRLGASGAPGQFF.

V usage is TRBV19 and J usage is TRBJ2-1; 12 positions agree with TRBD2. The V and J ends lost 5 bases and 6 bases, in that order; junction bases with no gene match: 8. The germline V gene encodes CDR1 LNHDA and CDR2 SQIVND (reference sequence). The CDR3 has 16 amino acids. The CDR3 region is CASSPASGGGSNEQFF. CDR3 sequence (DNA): TGTGCCAGTAGTCCAGCTAGCGGGGGGGGATCCAATGAGCAGTTCTTC.